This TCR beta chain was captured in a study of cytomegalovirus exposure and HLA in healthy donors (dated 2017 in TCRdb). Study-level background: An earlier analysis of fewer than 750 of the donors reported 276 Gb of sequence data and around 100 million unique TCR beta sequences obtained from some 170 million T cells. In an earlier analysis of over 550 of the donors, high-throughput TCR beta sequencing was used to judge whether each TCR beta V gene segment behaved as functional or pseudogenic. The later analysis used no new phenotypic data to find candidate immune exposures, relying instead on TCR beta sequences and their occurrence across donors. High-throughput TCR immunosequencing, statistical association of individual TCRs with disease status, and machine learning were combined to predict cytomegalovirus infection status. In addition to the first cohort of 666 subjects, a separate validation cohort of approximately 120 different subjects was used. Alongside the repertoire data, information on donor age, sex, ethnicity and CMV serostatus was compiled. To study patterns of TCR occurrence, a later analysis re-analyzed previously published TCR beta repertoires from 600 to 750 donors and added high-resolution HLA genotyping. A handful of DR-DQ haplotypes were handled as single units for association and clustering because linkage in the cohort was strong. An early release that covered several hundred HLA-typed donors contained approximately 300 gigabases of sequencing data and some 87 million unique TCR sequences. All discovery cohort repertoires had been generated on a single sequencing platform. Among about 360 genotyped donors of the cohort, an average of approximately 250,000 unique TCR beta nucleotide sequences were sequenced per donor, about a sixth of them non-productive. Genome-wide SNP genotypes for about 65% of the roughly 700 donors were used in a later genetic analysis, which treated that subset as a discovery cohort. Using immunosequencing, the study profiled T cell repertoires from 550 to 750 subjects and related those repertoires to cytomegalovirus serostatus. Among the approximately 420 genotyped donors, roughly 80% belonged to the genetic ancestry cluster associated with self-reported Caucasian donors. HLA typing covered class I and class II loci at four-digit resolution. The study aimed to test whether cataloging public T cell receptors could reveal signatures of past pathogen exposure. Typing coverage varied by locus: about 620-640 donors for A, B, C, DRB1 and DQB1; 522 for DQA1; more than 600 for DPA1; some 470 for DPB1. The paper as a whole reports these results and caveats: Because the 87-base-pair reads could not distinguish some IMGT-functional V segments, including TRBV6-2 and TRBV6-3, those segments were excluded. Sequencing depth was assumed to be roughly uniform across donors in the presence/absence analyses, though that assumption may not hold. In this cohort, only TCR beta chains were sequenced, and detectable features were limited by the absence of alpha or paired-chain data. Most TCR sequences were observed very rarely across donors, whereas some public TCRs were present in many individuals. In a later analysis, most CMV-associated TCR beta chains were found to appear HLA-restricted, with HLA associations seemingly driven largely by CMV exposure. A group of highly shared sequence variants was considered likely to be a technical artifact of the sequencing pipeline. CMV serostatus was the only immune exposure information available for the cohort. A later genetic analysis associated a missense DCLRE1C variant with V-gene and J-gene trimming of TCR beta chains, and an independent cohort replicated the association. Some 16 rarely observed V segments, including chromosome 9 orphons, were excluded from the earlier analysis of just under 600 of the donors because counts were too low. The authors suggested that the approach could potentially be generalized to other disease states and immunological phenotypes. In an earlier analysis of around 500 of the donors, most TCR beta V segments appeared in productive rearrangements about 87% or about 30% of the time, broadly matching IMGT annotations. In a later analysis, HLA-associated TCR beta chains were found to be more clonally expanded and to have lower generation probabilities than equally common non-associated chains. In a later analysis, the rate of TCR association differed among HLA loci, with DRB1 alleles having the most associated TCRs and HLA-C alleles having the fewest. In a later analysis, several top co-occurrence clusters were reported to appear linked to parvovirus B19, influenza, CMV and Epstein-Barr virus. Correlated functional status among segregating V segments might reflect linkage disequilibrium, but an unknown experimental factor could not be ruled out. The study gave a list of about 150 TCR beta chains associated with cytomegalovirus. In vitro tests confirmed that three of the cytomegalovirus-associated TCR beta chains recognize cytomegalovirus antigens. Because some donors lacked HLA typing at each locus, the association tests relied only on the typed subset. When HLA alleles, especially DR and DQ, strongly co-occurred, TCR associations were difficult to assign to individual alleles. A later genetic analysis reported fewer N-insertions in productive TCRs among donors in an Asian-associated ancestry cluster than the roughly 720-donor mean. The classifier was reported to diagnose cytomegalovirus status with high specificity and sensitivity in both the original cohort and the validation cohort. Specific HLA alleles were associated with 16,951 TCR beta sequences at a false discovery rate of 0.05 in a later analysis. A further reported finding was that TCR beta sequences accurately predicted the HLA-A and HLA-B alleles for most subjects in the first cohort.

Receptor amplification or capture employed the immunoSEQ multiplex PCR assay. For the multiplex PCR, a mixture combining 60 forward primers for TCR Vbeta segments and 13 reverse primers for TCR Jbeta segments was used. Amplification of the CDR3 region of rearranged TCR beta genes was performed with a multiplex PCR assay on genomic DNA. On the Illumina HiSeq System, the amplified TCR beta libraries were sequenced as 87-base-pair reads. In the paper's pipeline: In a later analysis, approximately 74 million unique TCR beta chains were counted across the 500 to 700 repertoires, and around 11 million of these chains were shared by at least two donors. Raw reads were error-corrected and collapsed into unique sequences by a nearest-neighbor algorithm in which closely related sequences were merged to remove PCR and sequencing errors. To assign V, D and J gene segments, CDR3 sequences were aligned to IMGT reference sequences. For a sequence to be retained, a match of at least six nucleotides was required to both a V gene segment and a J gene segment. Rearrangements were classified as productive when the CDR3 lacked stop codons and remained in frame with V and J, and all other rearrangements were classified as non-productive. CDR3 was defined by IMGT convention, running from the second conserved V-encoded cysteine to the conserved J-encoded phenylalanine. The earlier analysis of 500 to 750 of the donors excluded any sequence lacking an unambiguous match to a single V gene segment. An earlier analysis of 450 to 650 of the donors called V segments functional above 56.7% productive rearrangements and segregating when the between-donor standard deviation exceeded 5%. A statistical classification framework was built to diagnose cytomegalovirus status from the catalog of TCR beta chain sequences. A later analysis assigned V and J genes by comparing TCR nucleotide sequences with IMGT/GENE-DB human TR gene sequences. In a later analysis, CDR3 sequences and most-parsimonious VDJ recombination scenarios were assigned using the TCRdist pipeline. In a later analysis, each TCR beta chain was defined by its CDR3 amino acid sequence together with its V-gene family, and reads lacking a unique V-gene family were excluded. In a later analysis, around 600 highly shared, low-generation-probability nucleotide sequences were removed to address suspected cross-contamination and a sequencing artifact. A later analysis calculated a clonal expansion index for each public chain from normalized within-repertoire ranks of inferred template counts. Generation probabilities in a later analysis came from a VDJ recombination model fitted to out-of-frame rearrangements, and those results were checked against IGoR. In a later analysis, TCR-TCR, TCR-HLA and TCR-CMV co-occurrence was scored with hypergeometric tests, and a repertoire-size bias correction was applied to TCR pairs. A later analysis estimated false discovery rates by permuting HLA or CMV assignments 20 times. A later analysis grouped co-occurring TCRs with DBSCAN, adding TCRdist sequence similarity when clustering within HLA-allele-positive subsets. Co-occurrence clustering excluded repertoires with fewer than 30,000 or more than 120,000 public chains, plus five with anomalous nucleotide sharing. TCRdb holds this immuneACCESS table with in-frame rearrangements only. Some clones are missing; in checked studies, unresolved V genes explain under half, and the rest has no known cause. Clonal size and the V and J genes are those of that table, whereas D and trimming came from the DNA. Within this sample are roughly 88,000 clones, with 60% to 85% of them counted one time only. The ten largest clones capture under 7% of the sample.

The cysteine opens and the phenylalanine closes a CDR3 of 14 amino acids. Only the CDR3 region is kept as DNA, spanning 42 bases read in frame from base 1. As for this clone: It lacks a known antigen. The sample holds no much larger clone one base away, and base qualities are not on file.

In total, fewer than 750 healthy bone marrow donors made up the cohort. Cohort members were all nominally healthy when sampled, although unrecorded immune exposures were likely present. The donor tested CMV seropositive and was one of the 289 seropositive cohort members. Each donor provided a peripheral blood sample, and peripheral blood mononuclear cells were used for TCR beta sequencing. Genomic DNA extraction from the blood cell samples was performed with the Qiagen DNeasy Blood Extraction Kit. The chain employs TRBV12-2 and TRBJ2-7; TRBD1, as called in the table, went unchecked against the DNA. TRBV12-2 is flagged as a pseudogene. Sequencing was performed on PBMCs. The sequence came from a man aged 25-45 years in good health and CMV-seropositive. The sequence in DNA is TGTGCAAGTCGCCAGACAGGGGAAGGTTACGAGCAGTACTTC. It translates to CASRQTGEGYEQYF.